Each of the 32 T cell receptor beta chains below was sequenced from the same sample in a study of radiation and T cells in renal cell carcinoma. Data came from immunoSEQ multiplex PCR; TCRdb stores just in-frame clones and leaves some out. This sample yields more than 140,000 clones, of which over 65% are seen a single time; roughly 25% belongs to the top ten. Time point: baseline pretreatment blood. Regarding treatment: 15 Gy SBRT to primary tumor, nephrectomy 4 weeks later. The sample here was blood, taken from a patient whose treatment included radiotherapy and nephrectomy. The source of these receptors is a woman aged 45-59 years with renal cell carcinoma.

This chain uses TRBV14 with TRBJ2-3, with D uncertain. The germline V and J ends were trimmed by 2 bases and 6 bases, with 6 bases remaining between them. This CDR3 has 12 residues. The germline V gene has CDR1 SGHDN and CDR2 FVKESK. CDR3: CASSQSRDTQYF. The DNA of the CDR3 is TGTGCCAGCAGCCAATCGAGGGATACGCAGTATTTT.

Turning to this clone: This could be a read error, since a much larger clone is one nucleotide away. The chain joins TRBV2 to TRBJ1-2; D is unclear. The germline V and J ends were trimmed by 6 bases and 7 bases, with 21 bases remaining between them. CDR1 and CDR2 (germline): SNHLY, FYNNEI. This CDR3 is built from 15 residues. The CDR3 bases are TGTGCCAGCAGCCCGGTTCCCTGGTTCTTAGGTGGCTACACCTTC. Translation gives CASSPVPWFLGGYTF.

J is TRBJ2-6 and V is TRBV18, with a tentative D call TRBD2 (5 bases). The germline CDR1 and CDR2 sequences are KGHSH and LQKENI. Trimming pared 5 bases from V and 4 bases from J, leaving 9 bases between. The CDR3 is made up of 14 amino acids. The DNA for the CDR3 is TGTGCCAGCTCATCGTCGGGGGGGGCCAACGTCCTGACTTTC. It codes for CASSSSGGANVLTF.

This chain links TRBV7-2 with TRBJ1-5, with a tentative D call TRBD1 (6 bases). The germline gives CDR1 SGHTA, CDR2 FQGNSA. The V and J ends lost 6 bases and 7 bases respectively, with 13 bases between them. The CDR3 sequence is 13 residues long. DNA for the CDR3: TGTGCCAGCAGTTCACAGGGTAGCCAGCCCCAGCATTTT. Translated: CASSSQGSQPQHF.

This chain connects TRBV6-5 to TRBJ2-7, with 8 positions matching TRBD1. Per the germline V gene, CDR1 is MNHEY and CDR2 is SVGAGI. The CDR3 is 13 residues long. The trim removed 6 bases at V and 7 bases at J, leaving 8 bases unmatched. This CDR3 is CASRAQGAGEQYF. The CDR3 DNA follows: TGTGCCAGCAGAGCCCAGGGGGCGGGAGAGCAGTACTTC.

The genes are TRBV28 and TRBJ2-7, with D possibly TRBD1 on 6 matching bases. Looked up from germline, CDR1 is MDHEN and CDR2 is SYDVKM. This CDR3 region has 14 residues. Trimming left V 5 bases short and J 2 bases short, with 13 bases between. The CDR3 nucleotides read TGTGCCAGCAGTACAGGGAGTTTAACCTACGAGCAGTACTTC. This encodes CASSTGSLTYEQYF.

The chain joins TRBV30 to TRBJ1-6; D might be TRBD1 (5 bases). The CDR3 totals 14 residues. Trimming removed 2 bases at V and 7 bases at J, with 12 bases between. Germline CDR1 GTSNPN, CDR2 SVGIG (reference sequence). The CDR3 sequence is CAWSPQGINSPLHF. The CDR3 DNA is TGTGCCTGGAGTCCCCAGGGAATCAATTCACCCCTCCACTTT.

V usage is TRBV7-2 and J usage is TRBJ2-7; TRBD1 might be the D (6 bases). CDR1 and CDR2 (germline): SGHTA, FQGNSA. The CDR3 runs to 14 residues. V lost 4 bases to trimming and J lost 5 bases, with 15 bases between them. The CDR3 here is CASSSGQGNHEQYF. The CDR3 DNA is TGTGCCAGCAGCTCTGGGCAGGGGAACCACGAGCAGTACTTC.

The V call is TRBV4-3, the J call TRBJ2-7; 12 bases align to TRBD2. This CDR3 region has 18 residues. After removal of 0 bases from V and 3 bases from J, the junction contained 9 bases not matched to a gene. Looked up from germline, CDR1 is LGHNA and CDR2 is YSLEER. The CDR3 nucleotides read TGCGCCAGCAGCCAAGAGGCGACTAGCGGGGGTTCACACTACGAGCAGTACTTC. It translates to CASSQEATSGGSHYEQYF.

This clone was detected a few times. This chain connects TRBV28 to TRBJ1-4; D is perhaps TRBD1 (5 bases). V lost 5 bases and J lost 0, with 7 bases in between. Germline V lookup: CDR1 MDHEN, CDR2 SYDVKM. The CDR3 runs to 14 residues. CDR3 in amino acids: CASSQGTTNEKLFF. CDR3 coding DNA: TGTGCCAGCAGTCAGGGTACAACTAATGAAAAACTGTTTTTT.

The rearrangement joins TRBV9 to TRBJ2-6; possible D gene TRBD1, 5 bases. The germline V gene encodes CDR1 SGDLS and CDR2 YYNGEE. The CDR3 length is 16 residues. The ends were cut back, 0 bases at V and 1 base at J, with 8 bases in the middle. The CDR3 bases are TGTGCCAGCAGCGTAGGTAGGGGATCTGGGGCCAACGTCCTGACTTTC. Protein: CASSVGRGSGANVLTF.

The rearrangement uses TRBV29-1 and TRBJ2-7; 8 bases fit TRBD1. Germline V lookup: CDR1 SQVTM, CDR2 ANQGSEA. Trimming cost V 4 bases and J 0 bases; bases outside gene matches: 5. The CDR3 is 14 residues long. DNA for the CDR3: TGCAGCGTTGGAGGCGGGACAGGCTCCTACGAGCAGTACTTC. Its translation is CSVGGGTGSYEQYF.

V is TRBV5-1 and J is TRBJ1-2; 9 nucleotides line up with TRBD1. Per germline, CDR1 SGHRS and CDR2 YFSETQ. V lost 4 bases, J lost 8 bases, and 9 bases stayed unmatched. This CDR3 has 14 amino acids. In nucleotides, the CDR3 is TGCGCCAGCAGCCCACAACAGGGGGCCGTAGGCTACACCTTC. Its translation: CASSPQQGAVGYTF.

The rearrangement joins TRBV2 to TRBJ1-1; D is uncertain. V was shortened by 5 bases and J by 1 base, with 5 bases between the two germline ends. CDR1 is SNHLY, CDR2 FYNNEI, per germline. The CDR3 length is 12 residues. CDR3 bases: TGTGCCAGCAGTCGGGAGAACACTGAAGCTTTCTTT. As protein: CASSRENTEAFF.

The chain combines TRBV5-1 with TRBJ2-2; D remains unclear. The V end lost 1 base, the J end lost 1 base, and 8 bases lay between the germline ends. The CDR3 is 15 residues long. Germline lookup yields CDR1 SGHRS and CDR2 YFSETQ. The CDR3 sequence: CASSLRQENTGELFF. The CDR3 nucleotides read TGCGCCAGCAGCTTGCGTCAGGAGAACACCGGGGAGCTGTTTTTT. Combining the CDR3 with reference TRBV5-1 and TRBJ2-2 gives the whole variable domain KAGVTQTPRYLIKTRGQQVTLSCSPISGHRSVSWYQQTPGQGLQFLFEYFSETQRNKGNFPGRFSGRQFSNSRSEMNVSTLELGDSALYLCASSLRQENTGELFFGEGSRLTVL.

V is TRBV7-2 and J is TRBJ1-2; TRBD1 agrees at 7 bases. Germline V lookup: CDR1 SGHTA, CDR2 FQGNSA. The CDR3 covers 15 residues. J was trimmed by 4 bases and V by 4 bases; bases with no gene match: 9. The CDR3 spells CASSSDATGIYGYTF. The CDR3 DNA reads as TGTGCCAGCAGCTCGGACGCGACAGGGATCTATGGCTACACCTTC.

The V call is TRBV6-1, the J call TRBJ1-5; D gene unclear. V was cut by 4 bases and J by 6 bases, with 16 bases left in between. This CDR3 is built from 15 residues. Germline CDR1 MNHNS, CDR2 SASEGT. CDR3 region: CASSVREGTTQPQHF. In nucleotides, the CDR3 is TGTGCCAGCAGTGTCCGGGAGGGTACCACTCAGCCCCAGCATTTT.

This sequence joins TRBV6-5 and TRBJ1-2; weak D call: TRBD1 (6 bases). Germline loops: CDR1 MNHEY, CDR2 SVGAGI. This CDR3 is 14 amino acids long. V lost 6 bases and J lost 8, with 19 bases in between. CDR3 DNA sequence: TGTGCCAGCAGCGTCGGAGGGGGGGCAGGAGGCTACACCTTC. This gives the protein CASSVGGGAGGYTF.

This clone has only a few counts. The CDR3 is CASSSTSGRAWETQYF. The CDR3 DNA reads as TGTGCCAGCAGTTCGACTAGCGGGAGGGCCTGGGAGACCCAGTACTTC. The genes are TRBV27 and TRBJ2-5; 14 nucleotides agree with TRBD2. V shed 4 bases and J 5 bases; nucleotides not matched to a gene: 6. The length of the CDR3 is 16 residues. Germline V CDR1 and CDR2: MNHEY, SMNVEV (reference sequence).

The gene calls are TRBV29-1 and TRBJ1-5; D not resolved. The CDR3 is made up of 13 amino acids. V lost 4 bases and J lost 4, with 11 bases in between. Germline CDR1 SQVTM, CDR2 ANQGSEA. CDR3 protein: CSVAEAGNQPQHF. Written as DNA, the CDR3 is TGCAGCGTTGCGGAGGCCGGGAATCAGCCCCAGCATTTT. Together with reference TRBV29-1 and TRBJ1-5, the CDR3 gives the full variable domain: SAVISQKPSRDICQRGTSLTIQCQVDSQVTMMFWYRQQPGQSLTLIATANQGSEATYESGFVIDKFPISRPNLTFSTLTVSNMSPEDSSIYLCSVAEAGNQPQHFGDGTRLSIL.

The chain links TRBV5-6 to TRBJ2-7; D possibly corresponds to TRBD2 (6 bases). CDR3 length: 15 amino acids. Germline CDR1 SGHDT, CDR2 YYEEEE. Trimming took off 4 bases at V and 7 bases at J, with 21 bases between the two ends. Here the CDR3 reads CASSRRLAGRGEQYF. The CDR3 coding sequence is TGTGCCAGCAGCCGTCGCCTGGCGGGGCGCGGGGAGCAGTACTTC.

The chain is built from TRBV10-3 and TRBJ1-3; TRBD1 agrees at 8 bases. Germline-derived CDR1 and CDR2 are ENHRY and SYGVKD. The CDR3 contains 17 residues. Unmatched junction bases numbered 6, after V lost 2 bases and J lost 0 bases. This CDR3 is CAISERDRSSSGNTIYF. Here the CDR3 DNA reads TGTGCCATCAGTGAGCGGGACAGGTCGAGCTCTGGAAACACCATATATTTT.

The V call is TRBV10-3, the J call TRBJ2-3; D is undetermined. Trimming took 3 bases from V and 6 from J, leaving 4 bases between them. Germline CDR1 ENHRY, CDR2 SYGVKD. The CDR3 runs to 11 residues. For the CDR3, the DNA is TGTGCCATCAGTGAATCTGATACGCAGTATTTT. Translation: CAISESDTQYF.

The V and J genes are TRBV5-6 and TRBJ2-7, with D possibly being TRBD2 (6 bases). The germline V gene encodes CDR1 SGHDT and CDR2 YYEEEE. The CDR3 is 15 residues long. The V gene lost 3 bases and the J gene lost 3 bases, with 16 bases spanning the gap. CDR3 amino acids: CASSSRGSGHYEQYF. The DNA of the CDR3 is TGTGCCAGCAGCTCCCGGGGTAGCGGCCACTACGAGCAGTACTTC.

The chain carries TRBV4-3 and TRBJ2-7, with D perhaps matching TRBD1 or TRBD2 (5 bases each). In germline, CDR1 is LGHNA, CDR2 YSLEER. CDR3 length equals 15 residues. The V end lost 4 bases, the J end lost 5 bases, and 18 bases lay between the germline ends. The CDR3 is CASSRGTADWDEQYF. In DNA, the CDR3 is TGCGCCAGCAGCCGGGGGACCGCCGATTGGGACGAGCAGTACTTC.

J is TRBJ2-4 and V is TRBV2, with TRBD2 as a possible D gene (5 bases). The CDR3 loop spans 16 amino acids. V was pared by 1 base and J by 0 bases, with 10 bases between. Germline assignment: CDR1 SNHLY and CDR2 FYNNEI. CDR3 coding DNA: TGTGCCAGCAGTGAAGATTGGGGAGTAGCCAAAAACATTCAGTACTTC. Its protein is CASSEDWGVAKNIQYF.

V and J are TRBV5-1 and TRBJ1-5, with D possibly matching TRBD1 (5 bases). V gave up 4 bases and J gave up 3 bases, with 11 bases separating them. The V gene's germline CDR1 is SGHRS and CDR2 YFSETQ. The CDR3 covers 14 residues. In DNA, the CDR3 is TGCGCCAGCAGCGACGGGGGAGTCAATCAGCCCCAGCATTTT. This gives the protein CASSDGGVNQPQHF.

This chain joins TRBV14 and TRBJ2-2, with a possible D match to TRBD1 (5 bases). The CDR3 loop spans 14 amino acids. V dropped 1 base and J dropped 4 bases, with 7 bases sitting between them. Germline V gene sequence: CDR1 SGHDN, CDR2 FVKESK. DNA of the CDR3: TGTGCCAGCAGCCAAGCAGGGTTCACCGGGGAGCTGTTTTTT. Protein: CASSQAGFTGELFF.

The CDR3 spells CASGQDRNDLSNYGYTF. For the CDR3, the DNA is TGCGCCAGCGGACAGGACAGAAACGATCTCTCAAACTATGGCTACACCTTC. The chain recombines TRBV10-1 with TRBJ1-2; TRBD1 matches 7 bases. Trimming cost V 8 bases and J 2 bases; bases outside gene matches: 17. In germline, CDR1 is WNHNN, CDR2 SYGVQD (reference sequence). The CDR3 has 17 residues.

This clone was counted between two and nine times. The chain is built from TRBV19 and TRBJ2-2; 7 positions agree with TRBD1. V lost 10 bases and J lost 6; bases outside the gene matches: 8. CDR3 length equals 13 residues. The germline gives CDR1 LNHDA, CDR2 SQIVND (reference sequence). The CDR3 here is CATGQVLAGELFF. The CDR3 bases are TGTGCCACCGGACAGGTCCTTGCCGGGGAGCTGTTTTTT.

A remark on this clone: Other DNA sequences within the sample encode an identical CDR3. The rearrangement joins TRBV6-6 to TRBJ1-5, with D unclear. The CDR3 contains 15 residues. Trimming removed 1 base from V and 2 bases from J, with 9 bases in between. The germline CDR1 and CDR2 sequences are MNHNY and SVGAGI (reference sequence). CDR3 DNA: TGTGCCAGCAGTTACTTGGGTCAGGGCAATCAGCCCCAGCATTTT. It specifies CASSYLGQGNQPQHF.

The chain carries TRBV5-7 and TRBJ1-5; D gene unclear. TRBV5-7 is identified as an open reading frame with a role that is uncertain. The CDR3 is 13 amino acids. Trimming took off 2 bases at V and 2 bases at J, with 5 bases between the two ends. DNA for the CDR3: TGTGCCAGCAGCTTTACAGGCAATCAGCCCCAGCATTTT. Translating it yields CASSFTGNQPQHF.